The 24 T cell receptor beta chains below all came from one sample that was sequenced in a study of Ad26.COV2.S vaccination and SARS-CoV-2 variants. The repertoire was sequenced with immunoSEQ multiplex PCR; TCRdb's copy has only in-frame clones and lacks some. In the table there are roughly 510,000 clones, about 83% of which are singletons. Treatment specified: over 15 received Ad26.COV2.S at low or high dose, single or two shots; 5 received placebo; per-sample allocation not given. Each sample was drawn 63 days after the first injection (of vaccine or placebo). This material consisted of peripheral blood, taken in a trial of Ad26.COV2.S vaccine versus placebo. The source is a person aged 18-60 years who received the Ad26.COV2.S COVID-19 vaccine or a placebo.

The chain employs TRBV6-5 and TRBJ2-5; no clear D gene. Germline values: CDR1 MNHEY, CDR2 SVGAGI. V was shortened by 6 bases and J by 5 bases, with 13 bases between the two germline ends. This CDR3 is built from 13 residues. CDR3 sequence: CASRPWDGETQYF. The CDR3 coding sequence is TGTGCCAGCAGACCATGGGATGGGGAGACCCAGTACTTC.

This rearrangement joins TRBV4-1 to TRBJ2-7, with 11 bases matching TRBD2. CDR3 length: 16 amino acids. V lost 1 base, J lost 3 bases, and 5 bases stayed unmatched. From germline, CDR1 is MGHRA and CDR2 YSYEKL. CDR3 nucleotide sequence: TGCGCCAGCAGCCAAGGACTAGCGGGATTTATCTACGAGCAGTACTTC. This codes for CASSQGLAGFIYEQYF.

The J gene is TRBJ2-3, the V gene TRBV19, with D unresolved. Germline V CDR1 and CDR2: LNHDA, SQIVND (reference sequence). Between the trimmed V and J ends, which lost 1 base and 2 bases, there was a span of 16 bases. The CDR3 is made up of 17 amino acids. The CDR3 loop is CASSIVLFVPNTDTQYF. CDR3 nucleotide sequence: TGTGCCAGTAGTATAGTCTTGTTCGTACCAAACACAGATACGCAGTATTTT.

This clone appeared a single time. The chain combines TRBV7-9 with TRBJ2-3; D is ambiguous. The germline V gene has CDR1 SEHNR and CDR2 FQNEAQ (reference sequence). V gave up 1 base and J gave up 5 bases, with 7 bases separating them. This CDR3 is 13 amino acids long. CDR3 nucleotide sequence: TGTGCCAGCAGCTTAGACGTGGTAGATACGCAGTATTTT. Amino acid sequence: CASSLDVVDTQYF. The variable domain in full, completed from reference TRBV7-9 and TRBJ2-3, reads DTGVSQNPRHKITKRGQNVTFRCDPISEHNRLYWYRQTLGQGPEFLTYFQNEAQLEKSRLLSDRFSAERPKGSFSTLEIQRTEQGDSAMYLCASSLDVVDTQYFGPGTRLTVL.

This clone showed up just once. CDR3 region: CASRKGLAGLWNEQFF. CDR3 in DNA: TGTGCCAGCAGAAAGGGACTAGCGGGATTGTGGAATGAGCAGTTCTTC. This rearrangement joins TRBV2 to TRBJ2-1; TRBD2 agrees at 13 bases. J was trimmed by 7 bases and V by 6 bases; bases with no gene match: 9. The CDR3 length is 16 residues. The germline V gene has CDR1 SNHLY and CDR2 FYNNEI.

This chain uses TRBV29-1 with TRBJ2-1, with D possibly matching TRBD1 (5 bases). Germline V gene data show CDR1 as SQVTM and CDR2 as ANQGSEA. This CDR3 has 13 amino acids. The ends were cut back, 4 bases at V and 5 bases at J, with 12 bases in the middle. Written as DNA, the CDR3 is TGCAGCGTTGTGAGACAGATAGACAATGAGCAGTTCTTC. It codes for CSVVRQIDNEQFF.

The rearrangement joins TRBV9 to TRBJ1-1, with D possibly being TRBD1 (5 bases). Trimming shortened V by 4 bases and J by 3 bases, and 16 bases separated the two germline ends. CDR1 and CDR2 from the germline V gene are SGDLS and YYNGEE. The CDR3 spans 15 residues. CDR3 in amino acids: CASSPPGRGDTEAFF. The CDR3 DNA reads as TGTGCCAGCAGCCCCCCGGGCAGAGGGGACACTGAAGCTTTCTTT.

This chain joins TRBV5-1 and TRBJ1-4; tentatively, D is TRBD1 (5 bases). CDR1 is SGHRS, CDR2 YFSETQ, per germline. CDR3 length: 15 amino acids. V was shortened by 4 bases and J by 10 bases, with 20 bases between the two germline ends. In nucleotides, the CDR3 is TGCGCCAGCAGCCAGCCGGGGCCAGTACTCGGAAAACTGTTTTTT. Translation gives CASSQPGPVLGKLFF.

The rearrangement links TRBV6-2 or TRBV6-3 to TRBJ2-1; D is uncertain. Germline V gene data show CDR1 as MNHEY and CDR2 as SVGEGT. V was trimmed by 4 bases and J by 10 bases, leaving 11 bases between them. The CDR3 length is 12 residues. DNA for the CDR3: TGTGCCAGCAGTTCAAAAATCGGGGAGCAGTTCTTC. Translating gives CASSSKIGEQFF.

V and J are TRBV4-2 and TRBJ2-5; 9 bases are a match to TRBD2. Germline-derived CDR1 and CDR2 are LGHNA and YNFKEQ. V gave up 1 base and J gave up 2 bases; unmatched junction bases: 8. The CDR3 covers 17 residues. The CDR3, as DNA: TGTGCCAGCAGCCAAGTACAGGCTAGCGGGACTCAAGAGACCCAGTACTTC. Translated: CASSQVQASGTQETQYF.

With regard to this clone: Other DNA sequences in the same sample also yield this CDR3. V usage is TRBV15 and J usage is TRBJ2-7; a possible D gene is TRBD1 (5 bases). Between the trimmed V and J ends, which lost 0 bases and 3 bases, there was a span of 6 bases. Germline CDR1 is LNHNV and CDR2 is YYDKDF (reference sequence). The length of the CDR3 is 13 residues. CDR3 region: CATSRDRVYEQYF. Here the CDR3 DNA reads TGTGCCACCAGCAGAGACAGGGTCTACGAGCAGTACTTC.

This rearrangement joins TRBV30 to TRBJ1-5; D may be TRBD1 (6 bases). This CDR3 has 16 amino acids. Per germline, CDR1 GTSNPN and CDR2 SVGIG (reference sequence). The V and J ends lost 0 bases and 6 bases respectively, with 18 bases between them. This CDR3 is CAWSVRPRGDAQPQHF. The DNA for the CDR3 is TGTGCCTGGAGTGTACGACCGAGGGGGGATGCTCAGCCCCAGCATTTT.

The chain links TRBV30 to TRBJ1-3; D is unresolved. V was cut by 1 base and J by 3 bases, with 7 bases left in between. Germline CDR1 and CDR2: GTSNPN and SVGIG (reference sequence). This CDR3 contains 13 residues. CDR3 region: CAWSAVYGNTIYF. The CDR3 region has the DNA TGTGCCTGGAGTGCGGTATATGGAAACACCATATATTTT.

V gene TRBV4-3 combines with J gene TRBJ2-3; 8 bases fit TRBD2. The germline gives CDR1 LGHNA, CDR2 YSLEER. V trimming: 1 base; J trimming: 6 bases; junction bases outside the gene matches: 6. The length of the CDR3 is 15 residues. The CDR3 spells CASSQGNGRGDTQYF. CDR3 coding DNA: TGCGCCAGCAGCCAAGGCAACGGGAGGGGGGATACGCAGTATTTT.

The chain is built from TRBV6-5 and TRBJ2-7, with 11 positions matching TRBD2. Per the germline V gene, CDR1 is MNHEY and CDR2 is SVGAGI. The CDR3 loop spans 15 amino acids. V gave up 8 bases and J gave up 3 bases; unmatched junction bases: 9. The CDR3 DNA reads TGTGCCAGCGGACTCCGACTAGCGGGAATCTACGAGCAGTACTTC. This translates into CASGLRLAGIYEQYF.

CDR3 sequence: CASSESGGLGQPQHF. DNA for the CDR3: TGTGCCAGCAGTGAATCAGGGGGTTTAGGTCAGCCCCAGCATTTT. The rearrangement links TRBV28 to TRBJ1-5; 7 bases are a match to TRBD1. CDR3 size: 15 residues. J was trimmed by 6 bases and V by 5 bases; bases with no gene match: 10. The germline gives CDR1 MDHEN, CDR2 SYDVKM.

CDR3 residues: CASSHKRGGAGELFF. In nucleotides, the CDR3 is TGCGCCAGCAGCCATAAACGGGGGGGCGCCGGGGAGCTGTTTTTT. The rearrangement links TRBV4-3 to TRBJ2-2, with 8 positions matching TRBD2. Per the germline V gene, CDR1 is LGHNA and CDR2 is YSLEER. V lost 3 bases and J lost 6; bases outside the gene matches: 6. This CDR3 is built from 15 residues.

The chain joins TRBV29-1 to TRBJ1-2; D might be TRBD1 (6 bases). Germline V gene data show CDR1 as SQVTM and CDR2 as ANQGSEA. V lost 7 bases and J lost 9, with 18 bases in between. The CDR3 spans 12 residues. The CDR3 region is CSDHTGFISYTF. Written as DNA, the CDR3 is TGCAGCGACCACACAGGGTTCATAAGCTACACCTTC.

CDR3 sequence (DNA): TGTGCCACCAGCAGAGATAGCGGGAGGGCCTACAATGAGCAGTTCTTC. Its protein is CATSRDSGRAYNEQFF. The V and J genes are TRBV15 and TRBJ2-1; 11 nucleotides agree with TRBD2. The germline V gene has CDR1 LNHNV and CDR2 YYDKDF (reference sequence). This CDR3 has 16 residues. V dropped 0 bases and J dropped 2; count of bases not matched to a gene: 0.

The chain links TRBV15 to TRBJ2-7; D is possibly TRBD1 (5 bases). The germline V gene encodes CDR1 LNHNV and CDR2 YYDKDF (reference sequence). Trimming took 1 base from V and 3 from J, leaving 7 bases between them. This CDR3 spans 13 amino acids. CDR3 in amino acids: CATSRAGYYEQYF. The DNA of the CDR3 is TGTGCCACCAGCAGAGCAGGGTACTACGAGCAGTACTTC.

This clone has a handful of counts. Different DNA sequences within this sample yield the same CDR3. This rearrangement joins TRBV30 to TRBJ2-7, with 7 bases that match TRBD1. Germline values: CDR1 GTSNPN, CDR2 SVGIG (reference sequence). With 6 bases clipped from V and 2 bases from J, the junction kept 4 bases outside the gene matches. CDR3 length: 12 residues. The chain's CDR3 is CACKQGTYEQYF. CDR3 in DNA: TGTGCCTGTAAACAGGGGACCTACGAGCAGTACTTC.

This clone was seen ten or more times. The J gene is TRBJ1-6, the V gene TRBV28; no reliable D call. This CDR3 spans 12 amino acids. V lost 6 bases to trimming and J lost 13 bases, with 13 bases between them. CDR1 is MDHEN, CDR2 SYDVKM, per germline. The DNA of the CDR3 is TGTGCCAGCAGCCCACCGAGAGGGCCCCTCCACTTT. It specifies CASSPPRGPLHF. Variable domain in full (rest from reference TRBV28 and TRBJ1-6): DVKVTQSSRYLVKRTGEKVFLECVQDMDHENMFWYRQDPGLGLRLIYFSYDVKMKEKGDIPEGYSVSREKKERFSLILESASTNQTSMYLCASSPPRGPLHFGNGTRLTVT.

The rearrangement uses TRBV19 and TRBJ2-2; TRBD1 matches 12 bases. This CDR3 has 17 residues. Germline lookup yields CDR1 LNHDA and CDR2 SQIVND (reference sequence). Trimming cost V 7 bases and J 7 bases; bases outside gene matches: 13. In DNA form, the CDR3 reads TGTGCCAGTACCCAGACGGGACAGGGGGCTCTTGGCGGGGAGCTGTTTTTT. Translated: CASTQTGQGALGGELFF.

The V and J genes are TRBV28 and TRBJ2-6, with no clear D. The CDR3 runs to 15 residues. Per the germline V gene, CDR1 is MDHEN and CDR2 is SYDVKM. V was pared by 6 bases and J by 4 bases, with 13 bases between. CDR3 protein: CASSVAVAGANVLTF. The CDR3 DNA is TGTGCCAGCAGCGTCGCGGTGGCCGGGGCCAACGTCCTGACTTTC.